This T cell receptor beta chain was identified in a study of blood T cell repertoires in COVID-19. Across the study: PBMCs, B-cell-depleted T cells, or T cells provided the cDNA or gDNA that made up the material.

Data came from immunoSEQ multiplex PCR; TCRdb stores just in-frame clones and leaves some out. The table includes 250,000 to 300,000 clones, about 80% detected once. The sequenced sample was peripheral blood. The sequence was collected from a woman of 80 years or more with acute or convalescent COVID-19.

This CDR3 reads CASSPRPASGTNEQFF. The DNA of the CDR3 is TGTGCCAGCAGCCCAAGGCCGGCTAGCGGGACCAATGAGCAGTTCTTC. This rearrangement joins TRBV3-1 (or the pseudogene TRBV3-2) to TRBJ2-1; 9 bases line up with TRBD2. Germline values: CDR1 LGHDT, CDR2 YNNKEL (reference sequence). The CDR3 spans 16 residues. V trimming: 4 bases; J trimming: 6 bases; junction bases outside the gene matches: 10.